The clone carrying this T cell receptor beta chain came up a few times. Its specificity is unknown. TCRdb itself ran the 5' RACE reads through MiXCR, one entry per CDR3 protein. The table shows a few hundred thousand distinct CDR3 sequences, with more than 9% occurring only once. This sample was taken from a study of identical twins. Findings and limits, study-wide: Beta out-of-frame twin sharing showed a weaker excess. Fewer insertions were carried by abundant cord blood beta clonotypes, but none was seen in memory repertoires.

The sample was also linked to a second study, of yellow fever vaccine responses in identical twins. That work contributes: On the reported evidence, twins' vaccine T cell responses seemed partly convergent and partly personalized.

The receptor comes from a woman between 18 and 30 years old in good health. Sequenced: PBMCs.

The chain's CDR3 is CSAPPGPRNTGELFF. CDR3 bases: TGCAGTGCTCCTCCCGGGCCAAGAAACACCGGGGAGCTGTTTTTT. The chain uses TRBV20-1 and TRBJ2-2, with no clear D. CDR1 and CDR2 (germline): DFQATT, SNEGSKA (reference sequence). The CDR3 spans 15 residues. Trimming shortened V by 5 bases and J by 2 bases, and 15 bases separated the two germline ends.